Following are 20 T cell receptor beta chains from one sample sequenced in a study of T cells after yellow fever vaccination. From the 5' RACE reads, TCRdb called clonotypes with MiXCR, one entry per CDR3 protein. The sample has about 170,000 distinct CDR3 sequences, 9.5% to 11% seen once. This material consisted of CD8+ T cells sorted from PBMCs, taken 15 days after the yellow fever booster vaccination. The receptor set was obtained from a man younger than 35 who received the YFV17D yellow fever vaccine.

This clonotype was detected ten times or more. The DNA for the CDR3 is TGCGCCAGCAGCCAAGAGGACGCAGACCAAGAGACCCAGTACTTC. Its translation: CASSQEDADQETQYF. V and J are TRBV4-1 and TRBJ2-5; D unclear. The germline V gene encodes CDR1 MGHRA and CDR2 YSYEKL. The CDR3 runs to 15 residues. V was shortened by 0 bases and J by 0 bases, with 8 bases between the two germline ends.

V gene TRBV7-2 combines with J gene TRBJ2-2; 7 nucleotides agree with TRBD2. The CDR3 length is 17 residues. V shed 2 bases and J 6 bases; nucleotides not matched to a gene: 12. Germline CDR1 reads SGHTA; CDR2 reads FQGNSA. CDR3: CASSLLRAGLASGELFF. CDR3 coding DNA: TGTGCCAGCAGCTTATTACGAGCGGGGCTAGCGTCCGGGGAGCTGTTTTTT.

This clonotype turned up a few times. V and J are TRBV4-3 and TRBJ1-4, with D uncertain. The CDR3 runs 15 residues. Germline V gene data show CDR1 as LGHNA and CDR2 as YSLEER. Trimming removed 0 bases from V and 6 bases from J, with 11 bases in between. CDR3 coding DNA: TGCGCCAGCAGCCAAGACGGTCCCGGAGATGAAAAACTGTTTTTT. Its protein product is CASSQDGPGDEKLFF.

This clonotype has ten or more counts. The genes are TRBV19 and TRBJ2-5, with a possible D match to TRBD1 (6 bases). The CDR3 loop spans 16 amino acids. Trimming took 4 bases from V and 2 from J, leaving 17 bases between them. Germline assignment: CDR1 LNHDA and CDR2 SQIVND (reference sequence). The CDR3 nucleotides read TGTGCCAGTAGTAAGAGGCAGGGGCGGCTTCAAGAGACCCAGTACTTC. It translates to CASSKRQGRLQETQYF.

V gene TRBV19 combines with J gene TRBJ2-5; D may be TRBD2 (6 bases). The CDR3 runs to 13 residues. Trimming took 4 bases from V and 4 from J, leaving 10 bases between them. The V gene's germline CDR1 is LNHDA and CDR2 SQIVND (reference sequence). Here the CDR3 DNA reads TGTGCCAGTAGTAGGGACTGGGGAGAGACCCAGTACTTC. It yields the protein CASSRDWGETQYF.

This clonotype was picked up a small number of times. The chain combines TRBV6-2 or TRBV6-3 with TRBJ2-7; no definite D call. Deletions cut 0 bases from V and 0 bases from J, with 15 bases between. The CDR3 contains 17 residues. The germline V gene encodes CDR1 MNHEY and CDR2 SVGEGT. CDR3 in amino acids: CASSYSAWPEDSYEQYF. The CDR3 region has the DNA TGTGCCAGCAGTTACTCGGCGTGGCCAGAGGACTCCTACGAGCAGTACTTC.

This clonotype was recorded a few times. The chain links TRBV6-2 or TRBV6-3 to TRBJ1-1; unclear D gene. Germline CDR1 is MNHEY and CDR2 is SVGEGT. Trimming stripped 4 bases from V and 2 bases from J, with 11 bases between. The CDR3 loop spans 14 amino acids. DNA of the CDR3: TGTGCCAGCAGTTTCCTTCCTGAAAACACTGAAGCTTTCTTT. Translating gives CASSFLPENTEAFF.

The CDR3 here is CASSKPSRRKKSYNEQFF. CDR3 in DNA: TGTGCCAGCAGCAAACCCAGCCGGCGGAAGAAATCCTACAATGAGCAGTTCTTC. The gene calls are TRBV21-1 and TRBJ2-1. TRBV21-1 is a known pseudogene. This CDR3 comprises 18 residues.

The rearrangement uses TRBV5-1 and TRBJ2-2; 8 bases map to TRBD1. V trimming: 2 bases; J trimming: 5 bases; junction bases outside the gene matches: 2. This CDR3 is 14 amino acids long. The V gene's germline CDR1 is SGHRS and CDR2 YFSETQ. As DNA, the CDR3 is TGCGCCAGCAGCTTCTACAGGGGGACCGGGGAGCTGTTTTTT. Translating gives CASSFYRGTGELFF.

This clonotype was seen only a few times. J is TRBJ1-4 and V is TRBV4-1, with a weak D call TRBD1 (6 bases). This CDR3 is 15 amino acids long. Germline lookup yields CDR1 MGHRA and CDR2 YSYEKL. With 0 bases removed from V and 1 base from J, the gap between germline ends came to 6 bases. The CDR3 is CASSQEGGTNEKLFF. Written as DNA, the CDR3 is TGCGCCAGCAGCCAAGAAGGGGGAACTAATGAAAAACTGTTTTTT.

This clonotype came up a few times. V and J are TRBV20-1 and TRBJ2-1; 7 bases align to TRBD2. CDR1 is DFQATT, CDR2 SNEGSKA, per germline (reference sequence). This CDR3 has 15 residues. V shed 0 bases and J 5 bases; nucleotides not matched to a gene: 7. CDR3 loop: CSARDGASGNNEQFF. CDR3 bases: TGCAGTGCTAGAGATGGGGCTAGCGGTAACAATGAGCAGTTCTTC.

The table lists this clonotype with a few counts. The V gene is TRBV21-1, the J gene TRBJ2-7. TRBV21-1 is a pseudogene. The CDR3 has 14 residues. The CDR3 protein is CASSKGRRSYEQYF. The CDR3 DNA is TGTGCCAGCAGCAAAGGTCGGCGCTCCTACGAGCAGTACTTC.

The V call is TRBV6-5, the J call TRBJ2-1; D possibly corresponds to TRBD1 (5 bases). The CDR3 covers 14 residues. CDR1 and CDR2 from the germline V gene are MNHEY and SVGAGI. Trimming shortened V by 0 bases and J by 6 bases, and 9 bases separated the two germline ends. This CDR3 reads CASSYSQGPNEQFF. CDR3 DNA sequence: TGTGCCAGCAGTTACTCCCAGGGCCCCAATGAGCAGTTCTTC.

This clonotype was detected a few times. V and J are TRBV3-1 and TRBJ2-7; D is possibly TRBD1 (5 bases). The CDR3 extends over 13 amino acids. Germline V CDR1 and CDR2: LGHDT, YNNKEL (reference sequence). V dropped 6 bases and J dropped 3 bases, with 12 bases sitting between them. Here the CDR3 reads CASRTTDSYEQYF. The CDR3 DNA sequence: TGTGCCAGCAGGACGACAGACAGCTACGAGCAGTACTTC.

There are many counts of this clonotype. This rearrangement joins TRBV2 to TRBJ2-1; TRBD2 agrees at 8 bases. CDR1 and CDR2 from the germline V gene are SNHLY and FYNNEI. Unmatched junction bases numbered 9, after V lost 7 bases and J lost 10 bases. The CDR3 contains 13 residues. The CDR3 sequence is CASIGTSQEEQFF. The DNA for the CDR3 is TGTGCCAGCATCGGGACTAGTCAGGAGGAGCAGTTCTTC.

There are a few counts of this clonotype. The CDR3 is CASSPGTAGIKQYF. As DNA, the CDR3 is TGTGCCAGCAGTCCAGGAACAGCGGGAATCAAGCAGTACTTC. The genes are TRBV27 and TRBJ2-7; 7 bases match TRBD2. The CDR3 has 14 amino acids. CDR1 is MNHEY and CDR2 is SMNVEV in the germline V gene (reference sequence). Losses at the gene ends were 5 bases for V and 8 bases for J; bases not matched to a gene: 12.

In this sample, this clonotype turned up a few times. The J gene is TRBJ1-1, the V gene TRBV7-4; D perhaps matches TRBD1 (6 bases). CDR3 length equals 13 residues. V dropped 3 bases and J dropped 4 bases, with 9 bases sitting between them. CDR1 is SGHVT and CDR2 is SQSDAQ in the germline V gene. Written as DNA, the CDR3 is TGTGCCAGCAGCTTGCAGGGGTCCACTGAAGCTTTCTTT. It translates to CASSLQGSTEAFF.

In this sample, this clonotype turned up a few times. The chain recombines TRBV7-2 with TRBJ2-3; D gene unclear. Germline-derived CDR1 and CDR2 are SGHTA and FQGNSA. The germline V and J ends were trimmed by 4 bases and 4 bases, with 6 bases remaining between them. The CDR3 totals 12 residues. This chain's CDR3 is CASSWAPDTQYF. CDR3 in DNA: TGTGCCAGCAGCTGGGCCCCAGATACGCAGTATTTT.

The rearrangement uses TRBV7-9 and TRBJ2-3; D may be TRBD2 (7 bases). The CDR3 contains 17 residues. Germline CDR1 reads SEHNR; CDR2 reads FQNEAQ (reference sequence). Trimming stripped 5 bases from V and 5 bases from J, with 23 bases between. The CDR3 coding sequence is TGTGCCAGCAGCGCCCAAGCGGCGGGGGCCCCCCTAGATACGCAGTATTTT. It translates to CASSAQAAGAPLDTQYF.

This clonotype was seen more than once but under ten times. V usage is TRBV30 and J usage is TRBJ1-6, with D perhaps TRBD1 (6 bases). From germline, CDR1 is GTSNPN and CDR2 SVGIG (reference sequence). Trimming took off 2 bases at V and 7 bases at J, with 18 bases between the two ends. The CDR3 is made up of 16 amino acids. Written as DNA, the CDR3 is TGTGCCTGGAGTCAACACCCCGGGACACTAAATTCACCCCTCCACTTT. Protein: CAWSQHPGTLNSPLHF.